The entry below describes one T cell receptor (beta chain). Its specificity is unknown. The CDR3 is 14 amino acids. Germline V CDR1 and CDR2: SGHAT, FQNNGV. The data originate from a study of T cells expressing NK-cell markers. Study results and caveats: The study found dominant NKG2C+ clonotypes at about 1.0-7.0% of CD8+ T cells in six donors.

TCRdb re-analyzed the 5' RACE reads; it lists each CDR3 protein once, without DNA. Here the sample table reports about 550,000 distinct CDR3 sequences. Sequenced: blood T cells: a sorted CD56 or NKG2C T cell subset, CD4+ or CD8+ T cells, or bulk PBMC T cells (not recorded which). The gene calls are TRBV11-2 and TRBJ2-7; TCRdb designates TRBD2, a call that cannot be tested without DNA. This clonotype was sampled from a man between 18 and 35 years old in good health. This CDR3 is CASSQSGTYYEQYF.